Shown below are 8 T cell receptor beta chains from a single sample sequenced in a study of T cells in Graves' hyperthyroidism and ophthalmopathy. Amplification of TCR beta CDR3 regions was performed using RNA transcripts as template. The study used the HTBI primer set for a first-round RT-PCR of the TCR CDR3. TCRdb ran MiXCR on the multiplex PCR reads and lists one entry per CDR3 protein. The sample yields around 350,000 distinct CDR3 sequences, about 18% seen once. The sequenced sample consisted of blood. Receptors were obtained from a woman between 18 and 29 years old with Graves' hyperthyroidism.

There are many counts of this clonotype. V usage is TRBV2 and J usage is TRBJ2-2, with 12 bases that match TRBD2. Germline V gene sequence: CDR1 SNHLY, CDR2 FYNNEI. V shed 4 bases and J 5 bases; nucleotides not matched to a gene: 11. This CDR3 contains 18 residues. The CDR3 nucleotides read TGTGCCAGCAGTGCCCTCGGACTAGCGGGGACAGGGACCGGGGAGCTGTTTTTT. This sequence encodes CASSALGLAGTGTGELFF.

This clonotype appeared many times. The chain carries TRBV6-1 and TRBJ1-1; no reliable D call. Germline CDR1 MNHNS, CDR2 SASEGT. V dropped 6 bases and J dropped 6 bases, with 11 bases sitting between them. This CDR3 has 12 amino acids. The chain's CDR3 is CASRDRSAEAFF. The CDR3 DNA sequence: TGTGCCAGCAGGGATAGGAGCGCTGAAGCTTTCTTT.

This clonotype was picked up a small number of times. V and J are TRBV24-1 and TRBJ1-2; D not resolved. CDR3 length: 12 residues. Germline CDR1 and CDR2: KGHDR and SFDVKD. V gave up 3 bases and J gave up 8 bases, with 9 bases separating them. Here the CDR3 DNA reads TGTGCCACCAGTGATGGATCCGAAGGCTACACCTTC. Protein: CATSDGSEGYTF.

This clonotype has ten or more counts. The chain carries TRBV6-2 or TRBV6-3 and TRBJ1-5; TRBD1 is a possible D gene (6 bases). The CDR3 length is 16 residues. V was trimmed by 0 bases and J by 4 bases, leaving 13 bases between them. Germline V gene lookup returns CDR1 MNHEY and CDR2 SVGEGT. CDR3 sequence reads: CASSYSRGGRNQPQHF. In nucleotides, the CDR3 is TGTGCCAGCAGTTACTCCCGAGGGGGGCGGAATCAGCCCCAGCATTTT.

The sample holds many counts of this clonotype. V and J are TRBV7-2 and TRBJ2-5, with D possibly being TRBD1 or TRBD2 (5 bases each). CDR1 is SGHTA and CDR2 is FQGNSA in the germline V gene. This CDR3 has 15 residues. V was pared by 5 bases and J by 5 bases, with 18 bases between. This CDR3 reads CASSPGTDVRETQYF. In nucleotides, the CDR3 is TGTGCCAGCAGCCCAGGGACCGATGTACGGGAGACCCAGTACTTC.

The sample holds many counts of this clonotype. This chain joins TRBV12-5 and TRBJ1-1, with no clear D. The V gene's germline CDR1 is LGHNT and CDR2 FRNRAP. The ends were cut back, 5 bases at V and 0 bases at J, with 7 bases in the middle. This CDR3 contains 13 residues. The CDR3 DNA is TGTGCTAGTGGTGACGGACTGAACACTGAAGCTTTCTTT. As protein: CASGDGLNTEAFF.

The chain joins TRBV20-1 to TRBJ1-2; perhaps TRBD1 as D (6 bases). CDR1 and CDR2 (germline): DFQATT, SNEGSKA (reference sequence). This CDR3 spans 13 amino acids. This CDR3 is CSPSRLQGDSYTF. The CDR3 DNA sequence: TGCAGCCCCAGTCGGTTACAGGGTGACAGCTACACCTTC.

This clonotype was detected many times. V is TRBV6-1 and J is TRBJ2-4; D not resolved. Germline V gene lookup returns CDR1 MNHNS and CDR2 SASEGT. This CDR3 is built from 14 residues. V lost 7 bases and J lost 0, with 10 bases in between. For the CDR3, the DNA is TGTGCCAGCAATCCGAGACTAGCCAAAAACATTCAGTACTTC. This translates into CASNPRLAKNIQYF.